The 32 T cell receptor beta chains listed next were all sequenced from one sample in a study of T-cell memory formation after mild COVID-19 (dated by TCRdb to about 2021). Libraries were built with 5' RACE. The sequencing machine was an Illumina NovaSeq 6000. TCRdb reanalyzed the raw reads on its own, using fastp at Q25 for trimming and MiXCR for clone calling, and kept in-frame beta chains. Records with the same CDR3 protein are collapsed into one entry carrying the most frequent genes and DNA. The sample records about 350,000 distinct CDR3 sequences, roughly an eighth of which are singletons. The leading ten clones occupy around a fifth of the sample. The sequenced material came from PBMCs or a T cell subset sorted from them (not recorded which). These receptors all come from a man between 18 and 35 years old who had mild COVID-19 (a few samples of this study predate the infection). The sample titles of this study are shuffled in the database, so cell type and time point are left out; the donor was told from shared clones.

This clonotype was found a few times. J is TRBJ1-6 and V is TRBV5-1; 7 bases match TRBD1. V lost 4 bases to trimming and J lost 0 bases; unmatched junction nucleotides: 7. Per the germline V gene, CDR1 is SGHRS and CDR2 is YFSETQ. The CDR3 extends over 17 amino acids. CDR3 in amino acids: CASSEGTASSYNSPLHF. In nucleotides, the CDR3 is TGCGCCAGCAGCGAGGGGACAGCAAGCTCCTATAATTCACCCCTCCACTTT.

The V gene is TRBV20-1, the J gene TRBJ1-5; unclear D gene. Trimming took off 5 bases at V and 1 base at J, with 15 bases between the two ends. The CDR3 loop spans 15 amino acids. Germline V gene sequence: CDR1 DFQATT, CDR2 SNEGSKA (reference sequence). CDR3 residues: CSAPRPGSSNQPQHF. In DNA form, the CDR3 reads TGCAGTGCTCCCAGGCCGGGGTCGAGCAATCAGCCCCAGCATTTT.

This chain uses TRBV4-3 with TRBJ2-2; 7 bases line up with TRBD1. The J segment lost 6 bases and the V segment lost 4 bases, leaving 8 bases of the junction unmatched. CDR1 LGHNA and CDR2 YSLEER come from the germline V gene. The CDR3 covers 15 residues. In DNA, the CDR3 is TGCGCCAGCAGCCCGGGGACAGTCCAGCCCGGGGAGCTGTTTTTT. This translates into CASSPGTVQPGELFF.

This clonotype was found a few times. The chain combines TRBV9 with TRBJ2-1; D is ambiguous. This CDR3 comprises 15 residues. The V gene's germline CDR1 is SGDLS and CDR2 YYNGEE. V lost 0 bases to trimming and J lost 3 bases, with 10 bases between them. The chain's CDR3 is CASSVERDFYNEQFF. Here the CDR3 DNA reads TGTGCCAGCAGCGTAGAAAGGGATTTCTACAATGAGCAGTTCTTC.

This clonotype showed up many times. The rearrangement uses TRBV12-3 or TRBV12-4 and TRBJ1-2, with no clear D. The CDR3 covers 12 residues. The V gene lost 1 base and the J gene lost 2 bases, with 2 bases spanning the gap. CDR3 loop: CASSLGNYGYTF. CDR3 nucleotides: TGTGCCAGCAGTTTAGGGAACTATGGCTACACCTTC.

The chain is built from TRBV4-2 and TRBJ1-6; D unclear. In germline, CDR1 is LGHNA, CDR2 YNFKEQ. The length of the CDR3 is 15 residues. The germline V and J ends were trimmed by 8 bases and 6 bases, with 17 bases remaining between them. This CDR3 reads CASSAGDVVNSPLHF. In nucleotides, the CDR3 is TGTGCCAGCTCCGCCGGGGATGTAGTTAATTCACCCCTCCACTTT.

This clonotype was seen a few times. The genes are TRBV4-3 and TRBJ2-3; 8 positions match TRBD1. This CDR3 spans 18 amino acids. The germline V gene has CDR1 LGHNA and CDR2 YSLEER. Trimming removed 0 bases from V and 4 bases from J; junction bases left unmatched: 12. The CDR3: CASSQEYLGTGSPDTQYF. The CDR3 bases are TGCGCCAGCAGCCAAGAGTATCTAGGGACAGGTAGCCCAGATACGCAGTATTTT.

This clonotype has more than one count but fewer than ten. J is TRBJ2-1 and V is TRBV5-6, with no clear D. V was clipped by 4 bases and J by 1 base, with 9 bases between them. From germline, CDR1 is SGHDT and CDR2 YYEEEE. The CDR3 loop spans 14 amino acids. The CDR3 coding sequence is TGTGCCAGCAGCGCAGTCAGGTCCTACAATGAGCAGTTCTTC. Its translation: CASSAVRSYNEQFF.

The J gene is TRBJ2-7, the V gene TRBV28; 10 positions match TRBD1. J lost 5 bases, V lost 6 bases, and 4 bases had no gene match. This CDR3 contains 13 residues. CDR1 is MDHEN, CDR2 SYDVKM, per germline. DNA for the CDR3: TGTGCCAGCAGCCTGACAGGGGGCCACGAGCAGTACGTC. Encoded protein: CASSLTGGHEQYV.

This clonotype occurred a few times. This chain joins TRBV7-9 and TRBJ2-3; 10 positions agree with TRBD2. There are 17 residues in the CDR3. In germline, CDR1 is SEHNR, CDR2 FQNEAQ (reference sequence). Trimming removed 6 bases from V and 0 bases from J; junction bases left unmatched: 9. The CDR3 DNA is TGTGCCAGCAGGAGTAGCGGGGGGTCTCCTAGCACAGATACGCAGTATTTT. This translates into CASRSSGGSPSTDTQYF.

The chain carries TRBV11-2 and TRBJ1-1; D is possibly TRBD1 (6 bases). V was cut by 4 bases and J by 3 bases, with 12 bases left in between. Germline V gene data show CDR1 as SGHAT and CDR2 as FQNNGV. CDR3 length: 14 residues. As DNA, the CDR3 is TGTGCCAGCAGCTACTTGACAGGAGACACTGAAGCTTTCTTT. It yields the protein CASSYLTGDTEAFF.

This clonotype was seen a few times. J is TRBJ2-1 and V is TRBV4-3; D is undetermined. V was pared by 0 bases and J by 3 bases, with 15 bases between. Germline assignment: CDR1 LGHNA and CDR2 YSLEER. The CDR3 has 17 residues. The CDR3: CASSQEGSVNHYNEQFF. In DNA, the CDR3 is TGCGCCAGCAGCCAAGAGGGCTCGGTGAATCACTACAATGAGCAGTTCTTC.

This clonotype occurred a few times. The rearrangement links TRBV29-1 to TRBJ2-1, with 10 positions matching TRBD1. In germline, CDR1 is SQVTM, CDR2 ANQGSEA. Trimming at V came to 6 bases and at J to 0 bases, leaving 5 bases not matched to a gene. The CDR3 runs 15 residues. The CDR3 spells CSVSGQGSSYNEQFF. The CDR3 DNA follows: TGCAGCGTGTCGGGACAGGGGAGCTCCTACAATGAGCAGTTCTTC.

The V and J genes are TRBV6-4 and TRBJ2-1; a weak D match, TRBD1 (5 bases). Germline assignment: CDR1 MRHNA and CDR2 SNTAGT. The V end was cut by 0 bases, the J end by 4 bases, with 7 bases between. The CDR3 is 14 residues long. The CDR3 is CASSDSDKYNEQFF. As DNA, the CDR3 is TGTGCCAGCAGTGACTCGGACAAATACAATGAGCAGTTCTTC.

V is TRBV27 and J is TRBJ2-3, with 9 positions matching TRBD1. Losses at the gene ends were 8 bases for V and 2 bases for J; bases not matched to a gene: 5. The germline CDR1 and CDR2 sequences are MNHEY and SMNVEV (reference sequence). The CDR3 totals 14 residues. The CDR3 DNA sequence: TGTGCCAGCCGTCGGGACAGGGCCACAGATACGCAGTATTTT. It specifies CASRRDRATDTQYF.

The sample holds a few counts of this clonotype. This rearrangement joins TRBV11-2 to TRBJ2-1; 15 nucleotides agree with TRBD2. Germline CDR1 and CDR2: SGHAT and FQNNGV. V was clipped by 5 bases and J by 7 bases; unmatched bases: 12. There are 18 residues in the CDR3. The CDR3 region is CASSASGTSGGMSNEQFF. CDR3 coding DNA: TGTGCCAGCAGCGCCTCCGGGACTAGCGGGGGGATGAGTAATGAGCAGTTCTTC.

J is TRBJ1-4 and V is TRBV12-5; no firm D call. The CDR3 is 15 residues long. V lost 0 bases to trimming and J lost 7 bases, with 12 bases between them. Germline V gene lookup returns CDR1 LGHNT and CDR2 FRNRAP. The DNA for the CDR3 is TGTGCTAGTGGTTTGGTAGGACTAAGTATTGAAAAACTGTTTTTT. Encoded protein: CASGLVGLSIEKLFF.

There are a few counts of this clonotype. This chain connects TRBV6-5 to TRBJ2-5, with D possibly being TRBD1 (5 bases). The germline V gene encodes CDR1 MNHEY and CDR2 SVGAGI. The V and J ends lost 1 base and 4 bases respectively, with 13 bases between them. The CDR3 spans 15 residues. The CDR3 nucleotides read TGTGCCAGCAGTTACTTTCAGGGTTCGCGAGAGACCCAGTACTTC. As protein: CASSYFQGSRETQYF.

This clonotype has more than one count but fewer than ten. The chain recombines TRBV7-9 with TRBJ2-1; 7 bases map to TRBD1. The CDR3 is 15 residues long. V lost 5 bases to trimming and J lost 3 bases; unmatched junction nucleotides: 7. Per germline, CDR1 SEHNR and CDR2 FQNEAQ (reference sequence). The CDR3 spells CASSPPGQIYNEQFF. The CDR3 DNA reads TGTGCCAGCAGCCCTCCGGGACAGATCTACAATGAGCAGTTCTTC.

This clonotype was observed a few times. J is TRBJ2-2 and V is TRBV6-1; D tentatively reads TRBD1 or TRBD2 (6 bases each). V lost 8 bases and J 6 bases, leaving 19 bases between the germline ends. CDR3 length: 15 residues. Per the germline V gene, CDR1 is MNHNS and CDR2 is SASEGT. CDR3 nucleotide sequence: TGTGCCAGCTCATTAGAAGGGGGGAGCGCCGGGGAGCTGTTTTTT. Residues: CASSLEGGSAGELFF.

Comments on this clonotype: The junction shows a germline mismatch at one end, possibly a read error. The chain employs TRBV6-5 and TRBJ2-3, with a weak D call TRBD2 (6 bases). Germline V gene data show CDR1 as MNHEY and CDR2 as SVGAGI. The length of the CDR3 is 16 residues. DNA of the CDR3: TGTGCCAGCAGTTACCTGGACTATTCTGACACAGATACGCTGTATTTT. Translation: CASSYLDYSDTDTLYF.

The CDR3 spells CASRSWAVETQYF. CDR3 coding DNA: TGTGCCAGCAGAAGTTGGGCAGTCGAGACCCAGTACTTC. The rearrangement uses TRBV27 and TRBJ2-5; D not resolved. V lost 6 bases and J 5 bases, leaving 13 bases between the germline ends. The CDR3 loop spans 13 amino acids. From germline, CDR1 is MNHEY and CDR2 SMNVEV (reference sequence).

This clonotype turned up a few times. This chain joins TRBV29-1 and TRBJ1-1, with D possibly matching TRBD1 (6 bases). The CDR3 has 13 residues. Germline CDR1 is SQVTM and CDR2 is ANQGSEA. Trimming took off 5 bases at V and 0 bases at J, with 10 bases between the two ends. The CDR3 DNA reads TGCAGCGTTCTGGGACACCTGAACACTGAAGCTTTCTTT. Its protein product is CSVLGHLNTEAFF. The variable domain in full, with the rest retrieved from reference TRBV29-1 and TRBJ1-1, is SAVISQKPSRDICQRGTSLTIQCQVDSQVTMMFWYRQQPGQSLTLIATANQGSEATYESGFVIDKFPISRPNLTFSTLTVSNMSPEDSSIYLCSVLGHLNTEAFFGQGTRLTVV.

The chain carries TRBV6-2 or TRBV6-3 and TRBJ2-1; maybe TRBD1 (6 bases). Germline CDR1 MNHEY, CDR2 SVGEGT. V was pared by 8 bases and J by 0 bases, with 8 bases between. The CDR3 has 13 amino acids. CDR3 in amino acids: CASQDSSYNEQFF. CDR3 nucleotides: TGTGCCAGCCAGGACAGCTCCTACAATGAGCAGTTCTTC.

The sample holds many counts of this clonotype. V and J are TRBV7-2 and TRBJ1-2; 7 bases are shared with TRBD1. V lost 4 bases to trimming and J lost 8 bases; unmatched junction nucleotides: 7. CDR3 size: 13 residues. The germline V gene encodes CDR1 SGHTA and CDR2 FQGNSA. Written as DNA, the CDR3 is TGTGCCAGCAGCTCCGCAAACAGGGGCGGCTACACCTTC. It translates to CASSSANRGGYTF.

V and J are TRBV2 and TRBJ2-2, with D unresolved. The CDR3 totals 14 residues. From germline, CDR1 is SNHLY and CDR2 FYNNEI. Trimming took 4 bases from V and 4 from J, leaving 10 bases between them. In DNA, the CDR3 is TGTGCCAGCAGTGTCCAGATCCTCACCGGGGAGCTGTTTTTT. It translates to CASSVQILTGELFF.

In nucleotides, the CDR3 is TGTGCCATCCGACGGGGGAACACTGAAGCTTTCTTT. It codes for CAIRRGNTEAFF. V is TRBV10-3 and J is TRBJ1-1; D gene ambiguous. The CDR3 is 12 amino acids. Looked up from germline, CDR1 is ENHRY and CDR2 is SYGVKD. Trimming shortened V by 8 bases and J by 1 base, and 8 bases separated the two germline ends.

This clonotype was seen at least ten times. The chain has TRBV18 and TRBJ2-3, with D hard to call. The germline V gene has CDR1 KGHSH and CDR2 LQKENI. The CDR3 runs 14 residues. Trimming removed 1 base at V and 0 bases at J, with 5 bases between. The CDR3 region has the DNA TGTGCCAGCTCACCACTCCAGAGCACAGATACGCAGTATTTT. Residues: CASSPLQSTDTQYF.

This clonotype was seen more than once but under ten times. The chain employs TRBV4-1 and TRBJ2-7, with TRBD1 identical over 7 bases. The CDR3 loop spans 12 amino acids. The V and J ends lost 6 bases and 2 bases, in that order; junction bases with no gene match: 1. Germline CDR1 MGHRA, CDR2 YSYEKL. CDR3 sequence reads: CASRTGPYEQYV. CDR3 DNA: TGCGCCAGCAGGACAGGGCCCTACGAGCAGTACGTC.

The chain recombines TRBV15 with TRBJ1-2; D is perhaps TRBD1 (6 bases). V was pared by 5 bases and J by 3 bases, with 10 bases between. CDR1 is LNHNV, CDR2 YYDKDF, per germline (reference sequence). The CDR3 is made up of 13 amino acids. The CDR3 region is CATSADRHYGYTF. CDR3 in DNA: TGTGCCACCAGCGCGGACAGACACTATGGCTACACCTTC.

This clonotype turned up a few times. J is TRBJ2-3 and V is TRBV4-3, with 10 bases lining up with TRBD1. With V trimmed by 0 bases and J by 6 bases, 9 bases remained unmatched. The CDR3 runs 17 residues. Germline V gene lookup returns CDR1 LGHNA and CDR2 YSLEER. The chain's CDR3 is CASSQDGRQGAPDTQYF. The CDR3 DNA reads TGCGCCAGCAGCCAAGATGGTAGACAGGGGGCCCCCGATACGCAGTATTTT.

The rearrangement links TRBV6-5 to TRBJ2-1, with no clear D. The CDR3 totals 11 residues. CDR1 MNHEY and CDR2 SVGAGI come from the germline V gene. Trimming removed 4 bases from V and 10 bases from J, with 8 bases in between. The CDR3 spells CASSSFREQFF. For the CDR3, the DNA is TGTGCCAGCAGTTCCTTCAGGGAGCAGTTCTTC.